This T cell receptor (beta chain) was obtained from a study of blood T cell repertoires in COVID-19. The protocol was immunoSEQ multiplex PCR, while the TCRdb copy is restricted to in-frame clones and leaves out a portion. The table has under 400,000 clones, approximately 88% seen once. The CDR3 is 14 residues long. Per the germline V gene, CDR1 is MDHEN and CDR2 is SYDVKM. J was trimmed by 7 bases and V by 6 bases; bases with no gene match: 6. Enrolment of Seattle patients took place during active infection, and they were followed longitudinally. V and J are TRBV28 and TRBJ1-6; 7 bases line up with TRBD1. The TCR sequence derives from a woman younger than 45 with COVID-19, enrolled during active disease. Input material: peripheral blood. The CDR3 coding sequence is TGTGCCAGCAGGCCCGGGACAGACAATTCACCCCTCCACTTT. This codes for CASRPGTDNSPLHF.